The rows below give T cell receptor beta chains drawn from one sample of a study of cytomegalovirus exposure and HLA in healthy donors. This table comes from immunoSEQ multiplex PCR, and its TCRdb copy is limited to in-frame clones, with some not included. The specimen's table records 60,000 to 70,000 clones. Sequencing was carried out using PBMCs. The receptors originated from a man younger than 45 in good health and CMV-seropositive. Each CDR3 is given with its conserved first and last residue. Fields, in order: V gene, J gene, CDR3 protein.

>TRBV6-5|TRBJ2-1
CASSYDAGNSYNEQFF
>TRBV30|TRBJ2-3
CAWRVGLTDTQYF
>TRBV6-5|TRBJ2-3
CASSYSLAGSTDTQYF
>TRBV5-1|TRBJ1-2
CASSTKRGGYGYTF
>TRBV5-6|TRBJ2-2
CASSQTQVSGELFF
>TRBV30|TRBJ2-5
CAWSGRGTSGETQYF
>TRBV6-1|TRBJ1-1
CASSFGGQGYTEAFF
>TRBV6-4|TRBJ2-3
CASSLTSGGTDTQYF
>TRBV19|TRBJ1-5
CASSIGQGFGPQHF
>TRBV15|TRBJ2-2
CATSYSGGWAGELFF
>TRBV30|TRBJ2-6
CAWSGGPGANVLTF
>TRBV6-6|TRBJ1-4
CASSNDGGTVEKLFF
>TRBV7-8|TRBJ2-5
CASSRGRTQETQYF
>TRBV6-1|TRBJ2-2
CASSARVRLAGELFF
>TRBV4-2|TRBJ2-2
CASSQRTGYTGELFF
>TRBV6-5|-
CASSRGTYEQYF
>TRBV25-1|TRBJ2-6
CASCAEPGQGSGANVLTF
>TRBV18|TRBJ2-6
CASSPGQGRAGANVLTF
>TRBV5-6|TRBJ1-4
CASSTWTGANNEKLFF
>TRBV14|TRBJ2-1
CASSQPGTSGSGYYNEQFF
>TRBV11-2|TRBJ2-7
CASSLIRGGPYEQYF
>TRBV5-4|TRBJ1-3
CASSLAGYGNTIYF
>TRBV10-1|TRBJ2-3
CARSEGQWWYF
>TRBV6-1|TRBJ1-5
CASSEGTNRYSNQPQHF
>TRBV7-9|TRBJ2-3
CARLQRRPDTQYF
>TRBV6-1|TRBJ1-2
CASSTDPQFYGYTF
>TRBV5-1|TRBJ2-3
CASSLGIGENGDTQYF
>TRBV6-5|TRBJ1-2
CASSYSTGTGGSGYTF
>TRBV5-1|TRBJ2-1
CASSSLGGDNEQFF